These 18 T cell receptor beta chains came from one sample sequenced in a study of CD8+CD57+ T cells in acquired aplastic anemia. Selection for sequencing was limited to patients who had shown CD8+CD57+ cell expansion by flow cytometry. Investigators profiled TCR beta VDJ and CDR3 from genomic DNA template. Using its own MiXCR run on the reads, TCRdb lists one record per CDR3 protein. This table holds about 200,000 distinct CDR3 sequences, approximately 65% found once. Sequenced material: sorted CD4+, CD8+, or CD8+CD57+ T cells (not recorded which) from PBMCs. The receptors originated from a human donor with aplastic anemia.

V and J are TRBV19 and TRBJ1-2; tentatively, D is TRBD1 (6 bases). There are 16 residues in the CDR3. Germline V lookup: CDR1 LNHDA, CDR2 SQIVND (reference sequence). The V gene lost 5 bases and the J gene lost 5 bases, with 21 bases spanning the gap. In DNA, the CDR3 is TGTGCCAGTAGTCCCGTCGTGGCCGGACAGCCTTATGGCTACACCTTC. It is translated as CASSPVVAGQPYGYTF.

The V and J genes are TRBV20-1 and TRBJ2-5; D assignment may be TRBD1 or TRBD2 (5 bases each). The germline CDR1 and CDR2 sequences are DFQATT and SNEGSKA (reference sequence). The CDR3 sequence is 13 residues long. Trimming removed 6 bases at V and 5 bases at J, with 16 bases between. DNA of the CDR3: TGCAGTGCGAGGACACCGGGGAGTGAGACCCAGTACTTC. Its protein product is CSARTPGSETQYF.

The V gene is TRBV2, the J gene TRBJ2-1; D is unclear. CDR1 is SNHLY, CDR2 FYNNEI, per germline. With 2 bases removed from V and 0 bases from J, the gap between germline ends came to 5 bases. There are 14 residues in the CDR3. The CDR3 reads CASSEQSSYNEQFF. CDR3 sequence (DNA): TGTGCCAGCAGTGAACAGAGCTCCTACAATGAGCAGTTCTTC.

Notes on this clonotype: No DNA is shown, since the ends of the CDR3 on it are uncertain; the CDR3 is the one TCRdb lists. V gene TRBV12-3 or TRBV12-4 combines with J gene TRBJ1-1; the table's D call of TRBD1 was not tested on the DNA. Both ends counted, the CDR3 spans 15 residues. CDR3 residues: CASILGRTGGTEAFF.

V gene TRBV20-1 combines with J gene TRBJ1-6; D uncertain. Germline V gene lookup returns CDR1 DFQATT and CDR2 SNEGSKA (reference sequence). The germline V and J ends were trimmed by 0 bases and 7 bases, with 13 bases remaining between them. The CDR3 sequence is 15 residues long. The CDR3 coding sequence is TGCAGTGCTAGAGATGCTGGCAAGCCGAATTCACCCCTCCACTTT. Residues: CSARDAGKPNSPLHF.

In this sample, this clonotype turned up a few times. The chain links TRBV10-3 to TRBJ2-7; D is tentatively TRBD1 or TRBD2 (5 bases each). The CDR3 consists of 13 residues. The V end was cut by 6 bases, the J end by 0 bases, with 9 bases between. The germline V gene encodes CDR1 ENHRY and CDR2 SYGVKD. The CDR3 loop is CAIRGTDSYEQYF. The CDR3 DNA follows: TGTGCCATCAGGGGGACGGACTCCTACGAGCAGTACTTC.

The chain couples TRBV7-8 to TRBJ2-3; D ambiguous. CDR3 length equals 16 residues. With 6 bases removed from V and 2 bases from J, the gap between germline ends came to 18 bases. CDR1 is SGHVS, CDR2 FQNEAQ, per germline. The CDR3 sequence: CASSVPRTSSTDTQYF. CDR3 DNA sequence: TGTGCCAGCAGTGTACCCCGGACCAGCTCCACAGATACGCAGTATTTT.

V and J are TRBV11-3 and TRBJ1-2; D unresolved. V shed 6 bases and J shed 8 bases, with 16 bases lying between them. The V gene's germline CDR1 is SGHNT and CDR2 YENEEA. The CDR3 extends over 13 amino acids. For the CDR3, the DNA is TGTGCCAGCAGTCCCACCTCCCCATGGGGCTACACCTTC. Protein: CASSPTSPWGYTF.

This clonotype was detected a few times. The J gene is TRBJ2-7, the V gene TRBV9; no clear D gene. The CDR3 has 14 amino acids. CDR1 is SGDLS and CDR2 is YYNGEE in the germline V gene. Trimming pared 4 bases from V and 3 bases from J, leaving 14 bases between. CDR3 coding DNA: TGTGCCAGCAGCTACGACGTCACGAGCTACGAGCAGTACTTC. This codes for CASSYDVTSYEQYF.

The gene calls are TRBV29-1 and TRBJ2-3; possible D gene TRBD2, 6 bases. V lost 6 bases and J 2 bases, leaving 15 bases between the germline ends. Germline CDR1 and CDR2: SQVTM and ANQGSEA. The length of the CDR3 is 14 residues. The CDR3 DNA is TGCAGCGTCCGCGGGGCCTTCCTCACAGATACGCAGTATTTT. It encodes CSVRGAFLTDTQYF.

V gene TRBV29-1 combines with J gene TRBJ1-4; D not certain. Per the germline V gene, CDR1 is SQVTM and CDR2 is ANQGSEA. CDR3 length: 13 amino acids. V was pared by 6 bases and J by 8 bases, with 16 bases between. Written as DNA, the CDR3 is TGCAGCGTCGACTCGAGTTCGGGGGAAAAACTGTTTTTT. Amino acid sequence: CSVDSSSGEKLFF.

This chain uses TRBV6-1 with TRBJ2-1; TRBD1 is a possible D gene (5 bases). This CDR3 has 13 amino acids. V lost 6 bases to trimming and J lost 9 bases, with 15 bases between them. CDR1 and CDR2 (germline): MNHNS, SASEGT. CDR3 DNA: TGTGCCAGCAGAGGACCAACAGGCCGTGAGCAGTTCTTC. It is translated as CASRGPTGREQFF.

With regard to this clonotype: Sequence at one end of the junction differs from germline and may be a read error. The V gene is TRBV5-6, the J gene TRBJ1-2; D unresolved. CDR3 length equals 13 residues. Germline V lookup: CDR1 SGHDT, CDR2 YYEEEE. CDR3 amino acids: CASSLGVSYGYSF. CDR3 nucleotides: TGTGCCAGCAGCTTGGGCGTTAGCTATGGCTACTCCTTC.

The J gene is TRBJ2-6, the V gene TRBV9; D is uncertain. V shed 4 bases and J shed 2 bases, with 7 bases lying between them. This CDR3 comprises 14 residues. The germline CDR1 and CDR2 sequences are SGDLS and YYNGEE. The CDR3 loop is CASSPYTGANVLTF. Here the CDR3 DNA reads TGTGCCAGCAGCCCCTATACTGGGGCCAACGTCCTGACTTTC.

This clonotype appeared a few times. J is TRBJ1-2 and V is TRBV24-1; tentative D call: TRBD1 (5 bases). The V and J ends lost 6 bases and 8 bases respectively, with 12 bases between them. From germline, CDR1 is KGHDR and CDR2 SFDVKD. CDR3 size: 12 residues. For the CDR3, the DNA is TGTGCCACCAGTATGAGGGGTCGGGGCTACACCTTC. Translation: CATSMRGRGYTF.

The CDR3, as DNA: TGTGCCAGCAGCGTTGGGGGGGGGCCGACTGAAGCTTTCTTT. Its translation is CASSVGGGPTEAFF. This chain uses TRBV7-3 with TRBJ1-1; weak D call: TRBD1 (6 bases). Germline V CDR1 and CDR2: SGHTA, FQGTGA. The CDR3 totals 14 residues. Trimming stripped 5 bases from V and 5 bases from J, with 15 bases between.

This chain links TRBV12-3 or TRBV12-4 with TRBJ2-1, with D maybe TRBD2 (6 bases). There are 14 residues in the CDR3. The V and J ends lost 3 bases and 11 bases respectively, with 17 bases between them. The chain's CDR3 is CASSLRPPGGQQFF. The CDR3 nucleotides read TGTGCCAGCAGTTTGCGCCCTCCCGGAGGGCAGCAGTTCTTC.

This clonotype showed up many times. V usage is TRBV6-5 and J usage is TRBJ2-1; 10 bases map to TRBD2. Trimming removed 5 bases from V and 6 bases from J; junction bases left unmatched: 16. The germline CDR1 and CDR2 sequences are MNHEY and SVGAGI. This CDR3 is built from 18 residues. CDR3 DNA sequence: TGTGCCAGCAGTCCCCGCAGCGGGGGGGAGACCCGGGGCAATGAGCAGTTCTTC. Encoded protein: CASSPRSGGETRGNEQFF.